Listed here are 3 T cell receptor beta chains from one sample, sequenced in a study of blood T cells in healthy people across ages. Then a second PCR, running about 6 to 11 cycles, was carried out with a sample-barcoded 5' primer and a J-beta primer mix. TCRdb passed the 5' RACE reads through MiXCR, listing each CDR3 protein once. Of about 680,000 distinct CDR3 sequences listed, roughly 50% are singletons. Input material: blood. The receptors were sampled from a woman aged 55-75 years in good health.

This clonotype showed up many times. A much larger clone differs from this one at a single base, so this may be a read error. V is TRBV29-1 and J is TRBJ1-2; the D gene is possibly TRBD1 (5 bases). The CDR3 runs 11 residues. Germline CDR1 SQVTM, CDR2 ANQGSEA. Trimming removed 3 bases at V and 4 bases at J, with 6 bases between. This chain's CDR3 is CSVDRVYGYTF. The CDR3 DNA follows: TGCAGCGTTGACAGGGTCTATGGCTACACCTTC.

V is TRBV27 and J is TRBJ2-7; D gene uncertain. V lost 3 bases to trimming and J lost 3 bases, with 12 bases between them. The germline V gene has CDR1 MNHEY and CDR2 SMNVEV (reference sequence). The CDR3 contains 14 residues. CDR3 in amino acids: CASSLKRTFYEQYF. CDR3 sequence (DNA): TGTGCCAGCAGTTTGAAACGGACCTTCTACGAGCAGTACTTC.

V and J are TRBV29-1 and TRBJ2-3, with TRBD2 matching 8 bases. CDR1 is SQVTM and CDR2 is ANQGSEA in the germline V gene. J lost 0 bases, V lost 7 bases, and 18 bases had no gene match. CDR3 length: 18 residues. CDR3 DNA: TGCAGCGCCCCCGGGGGGGCTAGCGGGCAGACTAGCACAGATACGCAGTATTTT. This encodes CSAPGGASGQTSTDTQYF.